This is a list of T cell receptor beta chains from one sample in a study of blood T cell repertoires in COVID-19. Clones were read by immunoSEQ multiplex PCR, and TCRdb kept only the in-frame ones, dropping some. The data hold roughly 57,000 clones, with 90% observed a single time. What was sequenced was peripheral blood. The receptors were sampled from a man older than 75 with acute or convalescent COVID-19. Both conserved end residues are part of each CDR3. A D gene is named only where the DNA matches it firmly. The size entry is marked missing in some rows and otherwise reads once, few, many or a size class.

abundance	v_gene	d_gene	j_gene	CDR3nt	CDR3aa
.	TRBV27	.	TRBJ1-6	TGTGCCAGCAGTTTATCGCAGGAAAGAAATTCACCCCTCCACTTT	CASSLSQERNSPLHF
.	TRBV9	.	TRBJ1-4	TGTGCCAGCAGCGTTTCAGGGGCCAATGAAAAACTGTTTTTT	CASSVSGANEKLFF
.	TRBV5-4	TRBD2	TRBJ2-1	TGTGCCAGCAGCCACGGGGGGGCCAGGAGCTCCTACAATGAGCAGTTCTTC	CASSHGGARSSYNEQFF
.	TRBV19	.	TRBJ1-6	TGTGCCAGTAGTACCTCCGGAACACTATCCCGAAATTCACCCCTCCACTTT	CASSTSGTLSRNSPLHF
.	TRBV10-3	TRBD1	TRBJ2-7	TGTGCCATCAGTGAGGTACACAGGGGGAGCGACGAGCAGTACTTC	CAISEVHRGSDEQYF
.	TRBV6-6	TRBD1	TRBJ1-1	TGTGCCAGCAGTACCAACAGGGGGCGGGAAGCTTTCTTT	CASSTNRGREAFF
.	TRBV9	TRBD1	TRBJ1-3	TGTGCCAGCAGCGCCCCGGGACAGAGCTCTGGAAACACCATATATTTT	CASSAPGQSSGNTIYF
.	TRBV24-1	TRBD1	TRBJ1-2	TGTGCCACCAGTCCCGATGGACAGGGGGCGGCTGGCTACACCTTC	CATSPDGQGAAGYTF
.	TRBV6-5	.	TRBJ2-5	TGTGCCAGCAGTAGTCAGCCGGACAGTTTAGAGACCCAGTACTTC	CASSSQPDSLETQYF
.	TRBV9	.	TRBJ2-7	TGTGCCAGCAGCCCTCAGACCGGACTGCAGTACTTC	CASSPQTGLQYF
few	TRBV7-6	TRBD2	TRBJ2-5	TGTGCCAGCAGCCGAGGGGGACTAGCGGGGGGAAAAGAGACCCAGTACTTC	CASSRGGLAGGKETQYF
few	TRBV7-3	.	TRBJ2-2	TGTGCCAGCAGCCCGCGACTAAACACCGGGGAGCTGTTTTTT	CASSPRLNTGELFF
.	TRBV27	.	TRBJ2-5	TGTGCCAGCAGTCTAACCTCCGGGGCCCAGTACTTC	CASSLTSGAQYF
.	TRBV30	.	TRBJ2-7	TGTGCCTGGAGTGTGGCGGGTTACGAGCAGTACTTC	CAWSVAGYEQYF
.	TRBV11-2	.	TRBJ1-2	TGTGCCAGCAGCTCCTCCGGGGAAGGGGGTAACTATGGCTACACCTTC	CASSSSGEGGNYGYTF
.	TRBV19	TRBD2	TRBJ2-3	TGTGCCAGTAGCCCTAGCGGTAACACAGATACGCAGTATTTT	CASSPSGNTDTQYF
.	TRBV19	TRBD1	TRBJ2-5	TGTGCCAGTAGTATAGGGGGCAGGGGGATGGAGACCCAGTACTTC	CASSIGGRGMETQYF
.	TRBV18	TRBD1	TRBJ1-2	TGTGCCAGCTCACCACCGGCGAGGGGGCCCTATGGCTACACCTTC	CASSPPARGPYGYTF
.	TRBV3-1/TRBV3-2	TRBD2	TRBJ2-5	TGTGCCAGCAGCCAAAGGGGACTACAAGAGACCCAGTACTTC	CASSQRGLQETQYF
.	TRBV6-6	.	TRBJ2-2	TGTGCCAGCAGTTACTCGAATCGGGAGACCGGGGAGCTGTTTTTT	CASSYSNRETGELFF
.	TRBV11-3	.	TRBJ2-7	TGTGCCAGCAGCTTAGGTGGACACAGAGCCTACGAGCAGTACTTC	CASSLGGHRAYEQYF
.	TRBV2	.	TRBJ1-1	TGTGCCAGCAGTGAAAGGGGCAGGGGGAACACTGAAGCTTTCTTT	CASSERGRGNTEAFF
.	TRBV7-2	TRBD1	TRBJ2-5	TGTGCCAGCAGCTTGGGGACAGGGCTCAGAGAGACCCAGTACTTC	CASSLGTGLRETQYF
once	TRBV6-5	TRBD2	TRBJ2-1	TGTGCCAGCAGTCAATCCGGGACTAGAGGCAATGAGCAGTTCTTC	CASSQSGTRGNEQFF
.	TRBV11-2	.	TRBJ1-1	TGTGCCAGCAGCTTAGCTTTGGGGGGCACTGAAGCTTTCTTT	CASSLALGGTEAFF
.	TRBV19	TRBD2	TRBJ2-3	TGTGCCAGTAATCTAGCGGGGGCCGGGAATACGCAGTATTTT	CASNLAGAGNTQYF
.	TRBV4-2	.	TRBJ1-2	TGTGCCAGCAGCCAAGGGCAGGACTACATCGGAGGCTACACCTTC	CASSQGQDYIGGYTF
.	TRBV19	.	TRBJ2-7	TGTGCCAGTAGTATTCGGAGCGGATTCGAGTCGTACGAGCAGTACTTC	CASSIRSGFESYEQYF
.	TRBV11-3	TRBD1	TRBJ2-2	TGTGCCAGCAGCTCGGGACAGGGGTCCGGGGAGCTGTTTTTT	CASSSGQGSGELFF
.	TRBV6-2/TRBV6-3	.	TRBJ2-1	TGTGCCAGCAGCGGGACAAACTACAATGAGCAGTTCTTC	CASSGTNYNEQFF
.	TRBV6-5	.	TRBJ2-5	TGTGCCAGCAGTTCCCCGTCCGGCCAAGAGACCCAGTACTTC	CASSSPSGQETQYF
.	TRBV24-1	.	TRBJ2-7	TGTGCCACCAGTAGGGGAGGGGGCGAGCAGTACTTC	CATSRGGGEQYF
.	TRBV10-2	.	TRBJ2-2	TGCGCCAGCAGCTTAACAGGGACGACCGGGGAGCTGTTTTTT	CASSLTGTTGELFF
.	TRBV11-2	.	TRBJ2-5	TGTGCCAGCAGCTCGGGGGATGCTGAGACCCAGTACTTC	CASSSGDAETQYF
.	TRBV5-5	TRBD1	TRBJ2-7	TGTGCCAGCAGCTACCGGGACAGGGGTTACGAGCAGTACTTC	CASSYRDRGYEQYF
.	TRBV21-1	.	TRBJ1-6	TGTGCCAGCAGCAAAAAACCGGGTCCCCCTAAGAACTCACCCCTCCACTTT	CASSKKPGPPKNSPLHF
.	TRBV5-4	TRBD1	TRBJ2-5	TGTGCCAGCAGCGGACAGGGCCGCGAGACCCAGTACTTC	CASSGQGRETQYF
.	TRBV9	.	TRBJ2-7	TGTGCCAGCAGGTCCTCAAGCGACGAGCAGTACTTC	CASRSSSDEQYF
once	TRBV29-1	TRBD1	TRBJ2-7	TGCAGCGCCAATTCCCGGGACAGCTCCTACGAGCAGTACTTC	CSANSRDSSYEQYF
.	TRBV18	.	TRBJ1-3	TGTGCCAGCTCACCACCGTCAGGTTACCACTCTGGAAACACCATATATTTT	CASSPPSGYHSGNTIYF
.	TRBV5-1	TRBD1	TRBJ2-7	TGCGCCAGCAGTCCCACCTCGACAGGGGCCTCCTACGAGCAGTACTTC	CASSPTSTGASYEQYF
.	TRBV28	TRBD2	TRBJ2-1	TGTGCCAGTACGCCCGGTAGCGGGGCGAGCTCCTACAATGAGCAGTTCTTC	CASTPGSGASSYNEQFF
.	TRBV30	.	TRBJ2-1	TGTGCCTGGGGGGGGTATTGGGGTCCCCACAATGAGCAGTTCTTC	CAWGGYWGPHNEQFF
medium-sized	TRBV5-5	.	TRBJ2-3	TGTGCCAGCAGCCTCACCGGGACTAGCACAGATACGCAGTATTTT	CASSLTGTSTDTQYF
.	TRBV24-1	TRBD2	TRBJ2-3	TGTGCCACCAGTGGTGGACTAGCGCCCAGCACAGATACGCAGTATTTT	CATSGGLAPSTDTQYF
once	TRBV24-1	TRBD2	TRBJ2-7	TGTGCCACCAGTGACAGGACTAGCGGGGAGCAGTACTTC	CATSDRTSGEQYF
.	TRBV25-1	.	TRBJ1-5	TGTGCCAGCAGTGAAGGCAGGGGAGACAATCAGCCCCAGCATTTT	CASSEGRGDNQPQHF
once	TRBV15	.	TRBJ1-1	TGTGCCACCAGCAGAGATCCCCAGGGTTGGAGGGCCACTGAAGCTTTCTTT	CATSRDPQGWRATEAFF